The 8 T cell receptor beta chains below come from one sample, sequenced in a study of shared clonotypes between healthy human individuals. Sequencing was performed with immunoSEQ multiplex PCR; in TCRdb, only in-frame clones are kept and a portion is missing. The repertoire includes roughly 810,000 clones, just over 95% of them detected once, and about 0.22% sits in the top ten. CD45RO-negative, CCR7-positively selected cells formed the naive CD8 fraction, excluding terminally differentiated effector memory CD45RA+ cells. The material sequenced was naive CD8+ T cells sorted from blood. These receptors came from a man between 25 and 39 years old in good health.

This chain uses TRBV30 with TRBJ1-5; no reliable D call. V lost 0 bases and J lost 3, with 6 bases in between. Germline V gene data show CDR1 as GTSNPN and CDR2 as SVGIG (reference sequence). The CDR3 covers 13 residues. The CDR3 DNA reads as TGTGCCTGGAGTGTCGCTATCAATCAGCCCCAGCATTTT. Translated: CAWSVAINQPQHF.

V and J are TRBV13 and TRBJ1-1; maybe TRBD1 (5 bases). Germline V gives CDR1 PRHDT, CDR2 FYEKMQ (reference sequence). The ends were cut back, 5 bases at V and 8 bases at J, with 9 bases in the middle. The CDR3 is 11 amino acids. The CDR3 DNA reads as TGTGCCAGCAGCGGCGGGGCCGAAGCTTTCTTT. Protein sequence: CASSGGAEAFF. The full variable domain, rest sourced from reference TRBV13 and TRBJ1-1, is AAGVIQSPRHLIKEKRETATLKCYPIPRHDTVYWYQQGPGQDPQFLISFYEKMQSDKGSIPDRFSAQQFSDYHSELNMSSLELGDSALYFCASSGGAEAFFGQGTRLTVV.

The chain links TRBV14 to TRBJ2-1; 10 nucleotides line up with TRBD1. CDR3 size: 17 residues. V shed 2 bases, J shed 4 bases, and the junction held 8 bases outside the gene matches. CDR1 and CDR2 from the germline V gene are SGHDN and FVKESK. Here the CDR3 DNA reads TGTGCCAGCAGCCAACCGACAGACAGGGGGCGTTACAATGAGCAGTTCTTC. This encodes CASSQPTDRGRYNEQFF. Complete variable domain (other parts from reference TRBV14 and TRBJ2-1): EAGVTQFPSHSVIEKGQTVTLRCDPISGHDNLYWYRRVMGKEIKFLLHFVKESKQDESGMPNNRFLAERTGGTYSTLKVQPAELEDSGVYFCASSQPTDRGRYNEQFFGPGTRLTVL.

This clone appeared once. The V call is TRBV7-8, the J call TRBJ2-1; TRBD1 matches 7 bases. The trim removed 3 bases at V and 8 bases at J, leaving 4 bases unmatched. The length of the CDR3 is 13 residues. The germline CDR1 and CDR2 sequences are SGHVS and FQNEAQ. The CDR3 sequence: CASSFFGQDEQFF. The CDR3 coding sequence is TGTGCCAGCAGCTTTTTCGGACAGGATGAGCAGTTCTTC.

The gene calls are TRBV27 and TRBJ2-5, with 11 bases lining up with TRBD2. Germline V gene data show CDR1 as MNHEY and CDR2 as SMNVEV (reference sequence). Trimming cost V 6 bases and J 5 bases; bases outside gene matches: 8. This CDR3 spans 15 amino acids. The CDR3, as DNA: TGTGCCAGCAGCATAGCGGGAGGGCCTTGGGAGACCCAGTACTTC. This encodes CASSIAGGPWETQYF.

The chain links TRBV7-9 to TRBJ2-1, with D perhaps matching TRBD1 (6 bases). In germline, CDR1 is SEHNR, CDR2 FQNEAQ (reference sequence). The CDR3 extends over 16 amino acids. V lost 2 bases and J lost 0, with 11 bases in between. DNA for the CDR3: TGTGCCAGCAGCTTAATACAGGGTGGCTCCTACAATGAGCAGTTCTTC. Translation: CASSLIQGGSYNEQFF.

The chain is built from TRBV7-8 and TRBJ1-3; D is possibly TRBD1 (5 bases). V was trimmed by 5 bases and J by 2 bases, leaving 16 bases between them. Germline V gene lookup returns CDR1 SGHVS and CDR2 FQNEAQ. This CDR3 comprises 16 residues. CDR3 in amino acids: CASSRGDQNTGNTIYF. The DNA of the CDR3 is TGTGCCAGCAGCCGGGGGGACCAAAACACTGGAAACACCATATATTTT.

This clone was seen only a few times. CDR3 sequence reads: CASSQAAPRTSGTGGYEQYF. The CDR3 DNA reads as TGTGCCAGCAGCCAAGCCGCCCCCAGGACTAGCGGGACTGGAGGGTACGAGCAGTACTTC. This chain uses TRBV14 with TRBJ2-7; 12 nucleotides align to TRBD2. The germline V gene encodes CDR1 SGHDN and CDR2 FVKESK. Germline trimming cut 1 base from V and 4 bases from J; bases unmatched to any gene: 17. The CDR3 length is 20 residues.